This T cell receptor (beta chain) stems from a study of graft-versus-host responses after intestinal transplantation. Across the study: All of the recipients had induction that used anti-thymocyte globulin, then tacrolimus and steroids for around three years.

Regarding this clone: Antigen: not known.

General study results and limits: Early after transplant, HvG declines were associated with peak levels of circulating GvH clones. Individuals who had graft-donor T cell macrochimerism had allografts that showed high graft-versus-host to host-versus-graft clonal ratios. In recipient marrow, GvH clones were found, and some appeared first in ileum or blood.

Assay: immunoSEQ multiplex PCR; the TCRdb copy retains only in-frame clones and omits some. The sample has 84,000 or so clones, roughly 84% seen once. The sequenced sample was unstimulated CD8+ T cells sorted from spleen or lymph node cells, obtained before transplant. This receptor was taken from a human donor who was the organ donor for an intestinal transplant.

CDR3: CSARDYPEAFF. The CDR3 DNA is TGCAGTGCTAGAGACTACCCCGAAGCTTTCTTT. V is TRBV20-1 and J is TRBJ1-1; D gene unclear. Trimming cost V 0 bases and J 8 bases, with 7 bases left between them. The CDR3 consists of 11 residues. CDR1 DFQATT and CDR2 SNEGSKA come from the germline V gene (reference sequence).